What follows are 11 T cell receptor beta chains derived from one specimen sequenced in a study of Ad26.COV2.S vaccination and SARS-CoV-2 variants. The method was immunoSEQ multiplex PCR; TCRdb's version includes in-frame clones alone and lacks a portion of them. Of about 680,000 clones in the sample, more than 70% were seen once. Indicated treatment: some 20 received Ad26.COV2.S at low or high dose, single or two shots; five or six received placebo; per-sample allocation not given. The investigators took samples on day 63 after the first vaccine or placebo injection. The sequences come from peripheral blood, collected in a trial of Ad26.COV2.S vaccine versus placebo. The receptors stem from a person aged 18-65 years who received the Ad26.COV2.S COVID-19 vaccine or a placebo.

The chain employs TRBV27 and TRBJ2-5, with D possibly called TRBD1 or TRBD2 (5 bases each). V was pared by 5 bases and J by 2 bases, with 9 bases between. Germline V lookup: CDR1 MNHEY, CDR2 SMNVEV (reference sequence). There are 13 residues in the CDR3. CDR3 protein: CASSDWGQETQYF. The CDR3 coding sequence is TGTGCCAGCAGTGACTGGGGGCAAGAGACCCAGTACTTC.

The V and J genes are TRBV5-4 and TRBJ2-7; 11 bases fit TRBD1. J gave up 4 bases and V 4 bases, and 10 bases lay outside the gene matches. The V gene's germline CDR1 is SGHNT and CDR2 YYREEE (reference sequence). The CDR3 has 16 amino acids. The CDR3 loop is CASSAGRDRGAYEQYF. The CDR3 DNA reads as TGTGCCAGCAGCGCCGGACGGGACAGGGGGGCTTACGAGCAGTACTTC.

The genes are TRBV5-1 and TRBJ2-7, with D maybe TRBD1 (7 bases). Germline values: CDR1 SGHRS, CDR2 YFSETQ. V lost 2 bases and J 0 bases, leaving 18 bases between the germline ends. The CDR3 sequence is 17 residues long. The chain's CDR3 is CASSFISGTAGSYEQYF. In DNA, the CDR3 is TGCGCCAGCAGCTTCATTTCCGGGACAGCGGGCTCCTACGAGCAGTACTTC.

The chain uses TRBV7-9 and TRBJ2-3, with D possibly being TRBD2 (6 bases). The V end was cut by 5 bases, the J end by 0 bases, with 12 bases between. The CDR3 has 15 residues. From germline, CDR1 is SEHNR and CDR2 FQNEAQ (reference sequence). CDR3 amino acids: CASSPGLGSTDTQYF. CDR3 nucleotides: TGTGCCAGCAGCCCGGGACTCGGTAGCACAGATACGCAGTATTTT.

In regard to this clone: At one of its ends the junction is not consistent with the germline gene, which may arise from a read error. This rearrangement joins TRBV3-1 (or the pseudogene TRBV3-2) to TRBJ1-2; tentatively, D is TRBD1 (6 bases). This CDR3 has 13 residues. The germline V gene has CDR1 LGHDT and CDR2 YNNKEL (reference sequence). The CDR3 is CASSQGYRAIIYF. The CDR3 coding sequence is TGTGCCAGCAGCCAGGGCTACAGGGCAATCATATACTTC.

J is TRBJ1-3 and V is TRBV7-2; maybe TRBD1 (6 bases). The germline gives CDR1 SGHTA, CDR2 FQGNSA. The CDR3 sequence is 17 residues long. Deletions cut 0 bases from V and 1 base from J, with 13 bases between. The CDR3 bases are TGTGCCAGCAGCTTAGCGACAGGCTCCCCTTCTGGAAACACCATATATTTT. Translation: CASSLATGSPSGNTIYF.

J is TRBJ2-2 and V is TRBV7-6, with TRBD2 matching over 9 bases. The germline CDR1 and CDR2 sequences are SGHVS and FNYEAQ. The CDR3 is made up of 18 amino acids. V dropped 7 bases and J dropped 1; count of bases not matched to a gene: 13. CDR3 residues: CASTTGRASGKNTGELFF. CDR3 sequence (DNA): TGTGCCAGCACCACGGGTCGGGCTAGCGGGAAGAACACCGGGGAGCTGTTTTTT. The whole variable domain, filled in from reference TRBV7-6 and TRBJ2-2, reads GAGVSQSPRYKVTKRGQDVALRCDPISGHVSLYWYRQALGQGPEFLTYFNYEAQQDKSGLPNDRFSAERPEGSISTLTIQRTEQRDSAMYRCASTTGRASGKNTGELFFGEGSRLTVL.

The chain has TRBV3-1 (or the pseudogene TRBV3-2) and TRBJ2-5; tentatively, D is TRBD1 (6 bases). Germline loops: CDR1 LGHDT, CDR2 YNNKEL (reference sequence). Trimming removed 4 bases from V and 0 bases from J, with 9 bases in between. There are 14 residues in the CDR3. The CDR3, as DNA: TGTGCCAGCAGCCCCCGGGACAACCAAGAGACCCAGTACTTC. Encoded protein: CASSPRDNQETQYF.

The rearrangement joins TRBV30 to TRBJ2-3; tentatively, D is TRBD2 (5 bases). Germline values: CDR1 GTSNPN, CDR2 SVGIG (reference sequence). V lost 4 bases and J lost 7, with 12 bases in between. This CDR3 is built from 12 residues. This chain's CDR3 is CAWTPGTHTQYF. CDR3 nucleotides: TGTGCCTGGACTCCGGGAACGCATACGCAGTATTTT.

The V gene is TRBV19, the J gene TRBJ2-4; perhaps TRBD2 as D (5 bases). CDR1 and CDR2 from the germline V gene are LNHDA and SQIVND (reference sequence). The V and J ends lost 5 bases and 2 bases respectively, with 10 bases between them. The CDR3 length is 14 residues. CDR3 nucleotide sequence: TGTGCCAGTAGTGGGGTCGGGACCAAAAACATTCAGTACTTC. Translating it yields CASSGVGTKNIQYF.

This chain links TRBV6-2 or TRBV6-3 with TRBJ2-5, with 8 bases matching TRBD2. In germline, CDR1 is MNHEY, CDR2 SVGEGT. There are 15 residues in the CDR3. Germline trimming cut 6 bases from V and 4 bases from J; bases unmatched to any gene: 10. CDR3 bases: TGTGCCAGCAGCCTGGACAACGGGGGGGGAGAGACCCAGTACTTC. Residues: CASSLDNGGGETQYF.